The 5 T cell receptor beta chains given below trace back to one sample, sequenced in a study of vaccination and CD4 T cells after COVID-19. Their target antigens are unknown. As to treatment: approximately 9-day PBMC culture with coronavirus spike peptide pools or control peptides (ViraFEST assay). The Oncomine TCR Beta short-read assay was applied to DNA of cultured CD4+ T cells. TCRdb reprocessed the PCR reads with MiXCR, giving one entry per CDR3 protein. The table has 9,500 to 15,000 distinct CDR3 sequences, 35% to 45% seen once. Material for sequencing was cultured CD4+ T cells from blood. These receptors all come from a human donor with COVID-19.

The chain combines TRBV12-3 or TRBV12-4 with TRBJ2-3; D unclear. Deletions cut 6 bases from V and 5 bases from J, with 12 bases between. This CDR3 region has 13 residues. The CDR3 here is CASSVDDRDTQYF. The CDR3 DNA sequence: TGTGCCAGCAGCGTGGACGATCGAGATACGCAGTATTTT.

The J gene is TRBJ1-2, the V gene TRBV5-1; 7 positions agree with TRBD1. V was pared by 7 bases and J by 3 bases, with 9 bases of the junction left unmatched. CDR3 size: 14 residues. Germline V gives CDR1 SGHRS, CDR2 YFSETQ. The CDR3 region has the DNA TGCGCCAGCTCCTCCACCGGGACAGACTATGGCTACACCTTC. This translates into CASSSTGTDYGYTF.

The rearrangement joins TRBV7-3 to TRBJ2-2, with D tentatively TRBD2 (6 bases). V lost 5 bases and J 2 bases, leaving 15 bases between the germline ends. This CDR3 contains 16 residues. CDR1 is SGHTA and CDR2 is FQGTGA in the germline V gene. The CDR3 DNA reads TGTGCCAGCAGCGTAATGGAGGGTGGAAACACCGGGGAGCTGTTTTTT. Its protein is CASSVMEGGNTGELFF. Full variable domain (outside the CDR3, taken from reference TRBV7-3 and TRBJ2-2): GAGVSQTPSNKVTEKGKYVELRCDPISGHTALYWYRQSLGQGPEFLIYFQGTGAADDSGLPNDRFFAVRPEGSVSTLKIQRTERGDSAVYLCASSVMEGGNTGELFFGEGSRLTVL.

The chain recombines TRBV6-1 with TRBJ2-7; perhaps TRBD2 as D (6 bases). Germline CDR1 is MNHNS and CDR2 is SASEGT. Trimming took off 8 bases at V and 6 bases at J, with 20 bases between the two ends. CDR3 length equals 14 residues. CDR3 DNA: TGTGCCAGCTATTTGGGGAGTCCCGGGGGCGAGCAGTACTTC. Translated, it gives CASYLGSPGGEQYF.

The CDR3 spells CASSLGGKGTEAFF. DNA for the CDR3: TGTGCCAGCAGCTTGGGGGGCAAAGGCACTGAAGCTTTCTTT. The gene calls are TRBV5-6 and TRBJ1-1; D might be TRBD1 (5 bases). Germline-derived CDR1 and CDR2 are SGHDT and YYEEEE. The CDR3 contains 14 residues. V was clipped by 0 bases and J by 4 bases, with 10 bases between them.